This T cell receptor (beta chain) derives from a study of cytomegalovirus exposure and HLA in healthy donors. As concerns this clone: The antigen remains undetermined.

Primers: 60 Vbeta forward and 13 Jbeta reverse. Using immunoSEQ multiplex PCR, the repertoire was profiled, and TCRdb retains in-frame clones only, with some absent. This sample carries tens of thousands of clones, with 5.5% to 6% going to the ten biggest clones. Study outcomes and limitations: Most TCR sequences were uncommon, yet certain public TCRs appeared in many donors. Upon later analysis, TCR association rates were observed to vary by HLA locus, being highest for DRB1 and lowest for HLA-C.

The ends lost 6 bases at V and 5 bases at J; junction bases unmatched: 6. The CDR3 length is 13 residues. Per germline, CDR1 SNHLY and CDR2 FYNNEI. The sequencing input was PBMCs. This clonotype originated in a human donor in good health. The genes are TRBV2 and TRBJ2-7, with TRBD1 matching 8 bases. CDR3 region: CASSLDRDDEQYF. CDR3 DNA: TGTGCCAGCAGCCTGGACAGGGACGACGAGCAGTACTTC.